Following are 19 T cell receptor beta chains from one sample sequenced in a study of cytomegalovirus exposure and HLA in healthy donors. Data came from immunoSEQ multiplex PCR; TCRdb stores just in-frame clones and leaves some out. The data hold some 190,000 clones, with 86% observed a single time. The specimen was PBMCs. The source of these receptors is a woman younger than 30 in good health and CMV-seronegative.

V is TRBV7-9 and J is TRBJ1-2; 8 positions match TRBD1. Germline-derived CDR1 and CDR2 are SEHNR and FQNEAQ (reference sequence). Trimming removed 1 base from V and 4 bases from J; junction bases left unmatched: 5. The CDR3 runs 15 residues. The CDR3 nucleotides are TGTGCCAGCAGCTTAGGCAGCGACAGGGGCTATGGCTACACCTTC. This gives the protein CASSLGSDRGYGYTF.

The rearrangement joins TRBV6-1 to TRBJ1-1; tentatively, D is TRBD1 (5 bases). V shed 4 bases and J shed 0 bases, with 21 bases lying between them. The CDR3 is 18 residues long. Germline CDR1 MNHNS, CDR2 SASEGT. The CDR3 DNA is TGTGCCAGCAGTGCTTTCCCAGGGTGGGTAATAGTGAACACTGAAGCTTTCTTT. Its translation: CASSAFPGWVIVNTEAFF.

The genes are TRBV18 and TRBJ1-2, with TRBD1 matching 7 bases. Per germline, CDR1 KGHSH and CDR2 LQKENI. After removal of 1 base from V and 8 bases from J, the junction contained 4 bases not matched to a gene. CDR3 length: 13 amino acids. CDR3 in DNA: TGTGCCAGCTCACCACAAACAGGGGAGGGCTACACCTTC. Translated: CASSPQTGEGYTF.

V and J are TRBV15 and TRBJ2-5, with a tentative D call TRBD2 (7 bases). Germline V CDR1 and CDR2: LNHNV, YYDKDF (reference sequence). V was clipped by 3 bases and J by 5 bases, with 13 bases between them. CDR3 length: 14 amino acids. The CDR3 region has the DNA TGTGCCACCAGCAGGGGGGGGGCATATGAGACCCAGTACTTC. It translates to CATSRGGAYETQYF.

The chain has TRBV6-6 and TRBJ1-1; TRBD1 might be the D (6 bases). In germline, CDR1 is MNHNY, CDR2 SVGAGI (reference sequence). This CDR3 has 14 residues. V was cut by 4 bases and J by 5 bases, with 14 bases left in between. The CDR3 spells CASSSQGKDTEAFF. The CDR3, as DNA: TGTGCCAGCAGTTCTCAGGGGAAGGATACTGAAGCTTTCTTT.

The rearrangement links TRBV2 to TRBJ2-7; 8 positions match TRBD2. This CDR3 has 14 amino acids. V gave up 10 bases and J gave up 2 bases; unmatched junction bases: 10. Per germline, CDR1 SNHLY and CDR2 FYNNEI. Written as DNA, the CDR3 is TGTGCCAACTCCCTAGGGACTAGGGCCTACGAGCAGTACTTC. Protein product: CANSLGTRAYEQYF.

V usage is TRBV9 and J usage is TRBJ1-3; 7 positions agree with TRBD1. The J segment lost 2 bases and the V segment lost 2 bases, leaving 7 bases of the junction unmatched. Per germline, CDR1 SGDLS and CDR2 YYNGEE. The CDR3 is 16 amino acids. CDR3 sequence: CASSVSDRVAGNTIYF. The CDR3 DNA reads as TGTGCCAGCAGCGTTTCCGACAGGGTCGCTGGAAACACCATATATTTT.

The sample holds one count of this clone. The CDR3 sequence is CASTRSGGSTDTQYF. CDR3 sequence (DNA): TGTGCCAGCACGCGTAGTGGGGGGAGCACAGATACGCAGTATTTT. The chain has TRBV5-5 and TRBJ2-3; possibly TRBD2 for D (6 bases). Deletions cut 6 bases from V and 0 bases from J, with 14 bases between. This CDR3 contains 15 residues. Germline CDR1 SGHKS, CDR2 YYEKEE (reference sequence).

V gene TRBV11-2 combines with J gene TRBJ2-7; no reliable D call. The CDR3 runs 15 residues. Germline V lookup: CDR1 SGHAT, CDR2 FQNNGV. Between the trimmed V and J ends, which lost 1 base and 4 bases, there was a span of 14 bases. The CDR3 loop is CASSLVRVGGYEQYF. The CDR3 bases are TGTGCCAGCAGCTTAGTCCGGGTCGGTGGGTACGAGCAGTACTTC. Variable domain in full (rest from reference TRBV11-2 and TRBJ2-7): EAGVAQSPRYKIIEKRQSVAFWCNPISGHATLYWYQQILGQGPKLLIQFQNNGVVDDSQLPKDRFSAERLKGVDSTLKIQPAKLEDSAVYLCASSLVRVGGYEQYFGPGTRLTVT.

This clone was found once. The chain carries TRBV27 and TRBJ1-5, with D hard to call. The CDR3 sequence is 15 residues long. V dropped 6 bases and J dropped 1 base, with 13 bases sitting between them. CDR1 is MNHEY and CDR2 is SMNVEV in the germline V gene (reference sequence). The DNA for the CDR3 is TGTGCCAGCAGACTAGAAGGGTGGAGCAATCAGCCCCAGCATTTT. Translated, it gives CASRLEGWSNQPQHF.

This chain connects TRBV15 to TRBJ1-1, with a weak D call TRBD1 (5 bases). The CDR3 covers 14 residues. From germline, CDR1 is LNHNV and CDR2 YYDKDF (reference sequence). V lost 0 bases and J 3 bases, leaving 8 bases between the germline ends. This chain's CDR3 is CATSRDLGDTEAFF. In DNA, the CDR3 is TGTGCCACCAGCAGAGATCTAGGGGACACTGAAGCTTTCTTT. The complete variable domain, with remaining parts taken from reference TRBV15 and TRBJ1-1, reads DAMVIQNPRYQVTQFGKPVTLSCSQTLNHNVMYWYQQKSSQAPKLLFHYYDKDFNNEADTPDNFQSRRPNTSFCFLDIRSPGLGDTAMYLCATSRDLGDTEAFFGQGTRLTVV.

The count of this clone is one. The V and J genes are TRBV6-5 and TRBJ1-2; D not certain. CDR3 length: 15 residues. Trimming pared 0 bases from V and 4 bases from J, leaving 12 bases between. Germline V gene data show CDR1 as MNHEY and CDR2 as SVGAGI. DNA of the CDR3: TGTGCCAGCAGTTACTCTTCAGGTTTCGGCTATGGCTACACCTTC. Protein product: CASSYSSGFGYGYTF.

The chain links TRBV28 to TRBJ1-2, with D unresolved. V lost 5 bases and J lost 4, with 8 bases in between. The CDR3 covers 12 residues. Germline V gene data show CDR1 as MDHEN and CDR2 as SYDVKM. The CDR3 here is CASSQGVYGYTF. The CDR3 DNA follows: TGTGCCAGCAGTCAAGGAGTCTATGGCTACACCTTC.

The chain has TRBV7-9 and TRBJ2-1; 7 bases are shared with TRBD2. CDR1 and CDR2 (germline): SEHNR, FQNEAQ (reference sequence). The CDR3 has 16 amino acids. Losses at the gene ends were 3 bases for V and 9 bases for J; bases not matched to a gene: 14. CDR3 nucleotides: TGTGCCAGCAGCTTTCTTCCTTCTAGCGGCAGTTTTGAGCAGTTCTTC. Residues: CASSFLPSSGSFEQFF. Together with reference TRBV7-9 and TRBJ2-1, the CDR3 gives the full variable domain: DTGVSQNPRHKITKRGQNVTFRCDPISEHNRLYWYRQTLGQGPEFLTYFQNEAQLEKSRLLSDRFSAERPKGSFSTLEIQRTEQGDSAMYLCASSFLPSSGSFEQFFGPGTRLTVL.

The chain combines TRBV7-6 with TRBJ1-4; a weak D match, TRBD1 (6 bases). Germline V gene data show CDR1 as SGHVS and CDR2 as FNYEAQ. This CDR3 region has 16 residues. The V and J ends lost 5 bases and 0 bases respectively, with 13 bases between them. The CDR3 sequence: CASSPGQKATNEKLFF. As DNA, the CDR3 is TGTGCCAGCAGCCCAGGACAGAAAGCAACTAATGAAAAACTGTTTTTT.

Points on this clone: The junction shows a germline mismatch at one end, possibly a read error. The rearrangement uses TRBV2 and TRBJ1-2, with a tentative D call TRBD1 (5 bases). The CDR3 covers 11 residues. Per germline, CDR1 SNHLY and CDR2 FYNNEI. CDR3 in amino acids: CASRGVHGPFF. As DNA, the CDR3 is TGTGCCAGCAGAGGGGTCCATGGCCCCTTCTTC.

The CDR3 spells CASRRGGPTSGNTIYF. As DNA, the CDR3 is TGTGCCAGCCGGCGGGGCGGTCCGACCTCTGGAAACACCATATATTTT. The gene calls are TRBV6-6 and TRBJ1-3, with a possible D match to TRBD1 (5 bases). With 8 bases removed from V and 0 bases from J, the gap between germline ends came to 17 bases. The CDR3 contains 16 residues. Germline loops: CDR1 MNHNY, CDR2 SVGAGI (reference sequence).

The V call is TRBV6-4, the J call TRBJ1-1; TRBD1 matches at 8 bases. CDR3 length equals 14 residues. Germline values: CDR1 MRHNA, CDR2 SNTAGT. Trimming took 6 bases from V and 4 from J; bases not matched to a gene: 7. The CDR3 reads CASRRTGGITEAFF. CDR3 coding DNA: TGTGCCAGCAGAAGAACAGGGGGTATCACTGAAGCTTTCTTT.

The chain is built from TRBV5-6 and TRBJ2-7, with TRBD2 matching over 11 bases. This CDR3 contains 18 residues. Trimming took 4 bases from V and 1 from J; bases not matched to a gene: 13. CDR1 and CDR2 from the germline V gene are SGHDT and YYEEEE. The CDR3 loop is CASSPYPLAGGFSYEQYF. The CDR3 DNA reads as TGTGCCAGCAGCCCATACCCGTTAGCGGGAGGGTTTTCCTACGAGCAGTACTTC.